This is a list of T cell receptor beta chains from one sample in a study of blood T cell repertoires in COVID-19. The data were produced by immunoSEQ multiplex PCR, yet TCRdb's version contains in-frame clones alone and is incomplete. This sample yields 25,000 to 35,000 clones, of which around 90% are seen a single time; 5.4% belongs to the top ten. Sequenced input: peripheral blood. The receptors were gathered from a man aged 60 to 75 with active COVID-19. Both conserved end residues are part of each CDR3. The D gene is left open where the match is weak. The size of a clone is reported for some rows only, either as once, few or many, or as a class for expanded clones.

TRBV21-1	.	.	TRBJ2-2	CASSGRAGTGGKGGELFF	TGTGCCAGCAGCGGACGGGCCGGGACAGGGGGCAAGGGCGGGGAGCTGTTTTTT
TRBV28	.	TRBD1	TRBJ1-4	CASRPQTGATNEKLFF	TGTGCCAGCAGACCTCAAACAGGGGCAACTAATGAAAAACTGTTTTTT
TRBV6-5	.	.	TRBJ1-5	CASSYGSSNQPQHF	TGTGCCAGCAGTTACGGCTCCAGCAATCAGCCCCAGCATTTT
TRBV11-2	.	.	TRBJ2-2	CASSFQNTGELFF	TGTGCCAGCAGCTTTCAAAACACCGGGGAGCTGTTTTTT
TRBV4-1	.	.	TRBJ1-1	CASSLLQLQYEAFF	TGCGCCAGCAGCCTTCTACAGCTACAGTACGAAGCTTTCTTT
TRBV5-6	.	TRBD2	TRBJ2-1	CASSASGGLRDNEQFF	TGTGCCAGCAGCGCTAGCGGGGGCTTACGGGACAATGAGCAGTTCTTC
TRBV30	.	.	TRBJ2-7	CAWSLFIGEQYF	TGTGCCTGGAGCCTGTTCATCGGCGAGCAGTACTTC
TRBV5-1	.	TRBD2	TRBJ2-7	CASSLAGTSYEQYF	TGCGCCAGCAGCTTAGCGGGGACCTCCTACGAGCAGTACTTC
TRBV28	.	TRBD1	TRBJ2-5	CASSLPTGGRETQYF	TGTGCCAGCAGTTTGCCCACAGGGGGACGGGAGACCCAGTACTTC
TRBV6-6	.	.	TRBJ1-6	CATRQSGSPLHF	TGTGCCACCAGACAGTCAGGATCACCCCTCCACTTT
TRBV19	.	.	TRBJ2-7	CASSIGTGTYEQYF	TGTGCCAGTAGTATCGGCACAGGAACCTACGAGCAGTACTTC
TRBV7-9	.	.	TRBJ2-7	CASSLTSIGEQYF	TGTGCCAGCAGCTTAACCTCCATCGGCGAGCAGTACTTC
TRBV4-2	.	.	TRBJ2-1	CASSQLPGRANEQFF	TGTGCCAGCAGCCAACTTCCAGGGCGAGCAAATGAGCAGTTCTTC
TRBV10-3	few	TRBD2	TRBJ2-7	CAIGGGGPNPSEQYF	TGTGCCATAGGCGGGGGGGGTCCCAATCCATCCGAGCAGTACTTC
TRBV24-1	few	TRBD1	TRBJ1-5	CATGPGTGASNQPQHF	TGTGCCACCGGCCCCGGGACAGGGGCAAGCAATCAGCCCCAGCATTTT
TRBV10-1	.	.	TRBJ1-1	CASSENTGMTEAFF	TGCGCCAGCAGTGAGAACACAGGGATGACTGAAGCTTTCTTT
TRBV10-3	.	.	TRBJ1-2	CAISDRVEAYGYTF	TGTGCCATCAGTGACAGGGTTGAGGCCTATGGCTACACCTTC
TRBV15	.	TRBD1	TRBJ1-2	CATSRGQLYGYTF	TGTGCCACCAGCAGGGGACAGCTGTATGGCTACACCTTC
TRBV11-3	once	.	TRBJ1-1	CASSFLPNTEAFF	TGTGCCAGCAGCTTCCTACCAAACACTGAAGCTTTCTTT
TRBV4-1	few	.	TRBJ2-1	CASSHPGYNEQFF	TGCGCCAGCAGCCACCCCGGGTACAATGAGCAGTTCTTC
TRBV13	.	.	TRBJ2-6	CASTSPPQPGGPGSGANVLTF	TGTGCCAGCACCTCCCCTCCTCAACCGGGGGGCCCCGGCTCTGGGGCCAACGTCCTGACTTTC
TRBV4-2	.	.	TRBJ2-3	CASSQGDMTITYSSTDTQYF	TGTGCCAGCAGCCAAGGCGACATGACAATCACGTACTCTAGCACAGATACGCAGTATTTT
TRBV28	few	.	TRBJ2-3	CASSLGSPSEDTQYF	TGTGCCAGCAGTTTGGGCTCCCCCTCGGAAGATACGCAGTATTTT
TRBV19	.	.	TRBJ1-2	CASNPRGYGYTF	TGTGCCAGTAATCCTAGAGGCTATGGCTACACCTTC
TRBV18	.	.	TRBJ1-2	CASSPLGRLSYGYTF	TGTGCCAGCTCACCGCTCGGCAGACTTAGCTATGGCTACACCTTC
TRBV4-2	.	.	TRBJ1-4	CASSQDRLINEKLFF	TGTGCCAGCAGCCAAGACAGGCTGATTAATGAAAAACTGTTTTTT
TRBV4-2	.	.	TRBJ1-1	CASSQGSTGFSTEAFF	TGTGCCAGCAGCCAAGGATCCACAGGGTTCAGCACTGAAGCTTTCTTT
TRBV4-1	once	TRBD1	TRBJ2-3	CASSQAPRSRGRADTQYF	TGCGCCAGCAGCCAAGCCCCTAGGTCTAGGGGGCGCGCAGATACGCAGTATTTT
TRBV29-1	few	.	TRBJ1-2	CSVEQGNGYTF	TGCAGCGTTGAACAGGGGAATGGCTACACCTTC
TRBV5-1	.	.	TRBJ2-5	CASSLDAKQETQYF	TGCGCCAGCAGCTTGGATGCGAAACAAGAGACCCAGTACTTC
TRBV27	.	TRBD1	TRBJ1-1	CASSFQGVTNTEAFF	TGTGCCAGCAGTTTTCAGGGGGTGACGAACACTGAAGCTTTCTTT
TRBV7-9	few	.	TRBJ1-2	CASAAPGGYGYTF	TGTGCCTCAGCAGCGCCCGGAGGTTATGGCTACACCTTC
TRBV5-6	.	.	TRBJ2-7	CASSLAPTGLTYEQYF	TGTGCCAGCAGCTTGGCCCCGACAGGTCTTACCTACGAGCAGTACTTC
TRBV3-1/TRBV3-2	.	.	TRBJ2-5	CASSPLTRSETQYF	TGTGCCAGCAGCCCCTTGACACGGTCGGAGACCCAGTACTTC
TRBV19	.	TRBD2	TRBJ2-3	CASSTGLVLTDTQYF	TGTGCCAGTAGTACCGGACTAGTGCTCACAGATACGCAGTATTTT
TRBV30	.	TRBD1	TRBJ2-7	CAWTRDRPYEQYF	TGTGCCTGGACGAGGGACAGGCCCTACGAGCAGTACTTC
TRBV4-1	.	.	TRBJ1-4	CASSQDRQYVHEKLFF	TGCGCCAGCAGCCAGGATAGACAGTACGTTCATGAAAAACTGTTTTTT
TRBV6-5	.	.	TRBJ1-5	CASSRTLSNQPQHF	TGTGCCAGCAGCAGGACACTTAGCAATCAGCCCCAGCATTTT
TRBV7-3	.	.	TRBJ2-1	CASSLQQGRDEQFF	TGTGCCAGCAGCTTACAACAGGGTAGGGATGAGCAGTTCTTC
TRBV20-1	.	TRBD1	TRBJ2-7	CSAGDSYEQYF	TGCAGTGCTGGGGACAGCTACGAGCAGTACTTC
TRBV11-2	.	TRBD1	TRBJ1-4	CASSLGGGQGEKLFF	TGTGCCAGCAGCTTAGGAGGGGGCCAAGGGGAAAAACTGTTTTTT
TRBV19	.	.	TRBJ2-7	CASSISVLSSSYEQYF	TGTGCCAGTAGTATCTCTGTCTTGTCGAGCTCCTACGAGCAGTACTTC
TRBV5-6	.	TRBD1	TRBJ2-5	CASSTGQGWETQYF	TGTGCCAGCAGCACAGGACAGGGATGGGAGACCCAGTACTTC
TRBV19	medium-sized	TRBD1	TRBJ1-2	CASSVRTGANYGYTF	TGTGCCAGTAGTGTTAGGACAGGGGCCAACTATGGCTACACCTTC
TRBV6-5	.	.	TRBJ1-6	CASSSSISPLHF	TGTGCCAGCAGTTCCAGTATTTCACCCCTCCACTTT
TRBV3-1/TRBV3-2	.	.	TRBJ1-6	CASSQGSPWSPLHF	TGTGCCAGCAGCCAAGGGAGTCCCTGGTCACCCCTCCACTTT
TRBV3-1/TRBV3-2	.	TRBD1	TRBJ1-2	CASSQVPGGHYGYTF	TGTGCCAGCAGCCAAGTACCAGGGGGCCACTATGGCTACACCTTC
TRBV6-1	.	.	TRBJ2-7	CASSEIQGPEQYF	TGTGCCAGCAGTGAAATTCAGGGTCCCGAGCAGTACTTC
TRBV4-1	.	.	TRBJ2-3	CASSHGVWADTQYF	TGCGCCAGCAGCCACGGGGTGTGGGCAGATACGCAGTATTTT
TRBV28	.	TRBD1	TRBJ2-4	CASTGTVKNIQYF	TGTGCCAGCACCGGGACAGTTAAAAACATTCAGTACTTC
TRBV28	.	.	TRBJ2-7	CASSLDSPPKEQYF	TGTGCCAGCAGTCTCGACAGCCCCCCCAAGGAGCAGTACTTC
TRBV28	.	.	TRBJ1-1	CASRTQGGGEAFF	TGTGCCAGCAGGACACAGGGCGGGGGGGAAGCTTTCTTT
TRBV9	.	.	TRBJ2-1	CASSPHPGDEQFF	TGTGCCAGCAGCCCCCACCCCGGGGATGAGCAGTTCTTC
TRBV3-1/TRBV3-2	.	.	TRBJ1-3	CASSPPGGWNTIYF	TGTGCCAGCAGCCCACCCGGAGGTTGGAACACCATATATTTT
TRBV3-1/TRBV3-2	.	.	TRBJ1-1	CASSQWSAAAFF	TGTGCCAGCAGCCAATGGAGCGCTGCTGCTTTCTTT
TRBV7-9	.	TRBD1	TRBJ1-1	CASSWGQGEAFF	TGTGCCAGCAGTTGGGGACAGGGAGAAGCTTTCTTT
TRBV6-2/TRBV6-3	.	.	TRBJ2-3	CASSYGHITDTQYF	TGTGCCAGCAGTTACGGGCACATCACAGATACGCAGTATTTT
TRBV9	.	.	TRBJ2-7	CASSVTGMGYEQYF	TGTGCCAGCAGCGTCACAGGGATGGGGTACGAGCAGTACTTC
TRBV2	.	.	TRBJ1-6	CASSEENGNSPLHF	TGTGCCAGCAGTGAAGAGAACGGTAATTCACCCCTCCACTTT
TRBV24-1	once	.	TRBJ2-5	CATSDSDTAKETQYF	TGTGCCACCAGTGATTCCGACACCGCGAAAGAGACCCAGTACTTC